One T cell receptor (beta chain) is described in this entry. This clonotype was detected ten times or more. No cognate antigen has been identified for it. Base qualities were left out, and no much larger clone turns up one base away. TCRdb shows the sequencer as Illumina HiSeq 1500. TCRdb redid the processing of the public reads, applying fastp at Q25 and MiXCR, and retained in-frame beta chains. Every entry covers one CDR3 protein and lists the most common genes and DNA from its rows. This sample holds about 310,000 distinct CDR3 sequences; roughly 15% were observed only once. The biggest ten clones account for around 12% of the sample. This record comes from a study of T cell repertoires in cytomegalovirus infection (dated by TCRdb to 2018 to 2020). Looking at the study overall: Because public TCR beta signatures pointed to carriage of CMV infection together with the matching HLA type, the HLA type of each donor mattered for the analysis. The full study reports these points: The ex vivo response was dominated by HLA-C-restricted CMV-specific TCR beta clonotypes, and the single most frequent clonotype in two of eight donors was supplied by these HLA-C-restricted clonotypes. In both this cohort and an independent roughly 350-donor cohort, the cumulative frequency of public TCR beta family members distinguished carriers of CMV infection plus the relevant HLA type.

In the germline V gene, CDR1 corresponds to SGHTS and CDR2 to YDEGEE. V is reduced by 2 bases and J by 10 bases, leaving a spacing of 13 bases between them. Measured from the cysteine to the phenylalanine, the CDR3 is 14 residues long. The kept DNA is CDR3 alone, 42 bases in frame from the first base. The source of this sequence is a human donor in good health (CMV status not recorded). Some clones in this sample may be carry-over from other donors' samples. Recombination connected TRBV5-8 to TRBJ1-6, and perhaps TRBD1 as D gene, on 5 matching bases. Sequencing was carried out using PBMCs. The CDR3 loop reads CASSFGQGVSPLHF. The nucleotides are TGTGCCAGCAGCTTCGGCCAGGGAGTCTCACCCCTCCACTTT.